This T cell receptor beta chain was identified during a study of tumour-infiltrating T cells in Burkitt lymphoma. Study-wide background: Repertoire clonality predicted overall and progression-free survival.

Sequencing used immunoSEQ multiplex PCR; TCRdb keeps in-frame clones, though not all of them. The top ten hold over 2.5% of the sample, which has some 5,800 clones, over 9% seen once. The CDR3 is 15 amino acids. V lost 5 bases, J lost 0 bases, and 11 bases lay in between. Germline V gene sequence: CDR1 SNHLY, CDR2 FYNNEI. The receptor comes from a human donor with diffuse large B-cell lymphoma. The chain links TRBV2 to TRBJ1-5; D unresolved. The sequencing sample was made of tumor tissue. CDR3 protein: CASSLWGYSNQPQHF. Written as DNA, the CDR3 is TGTGCCAGCAGTCTATGGGGATATAGCAATCAGCCCCAGCATTTT.